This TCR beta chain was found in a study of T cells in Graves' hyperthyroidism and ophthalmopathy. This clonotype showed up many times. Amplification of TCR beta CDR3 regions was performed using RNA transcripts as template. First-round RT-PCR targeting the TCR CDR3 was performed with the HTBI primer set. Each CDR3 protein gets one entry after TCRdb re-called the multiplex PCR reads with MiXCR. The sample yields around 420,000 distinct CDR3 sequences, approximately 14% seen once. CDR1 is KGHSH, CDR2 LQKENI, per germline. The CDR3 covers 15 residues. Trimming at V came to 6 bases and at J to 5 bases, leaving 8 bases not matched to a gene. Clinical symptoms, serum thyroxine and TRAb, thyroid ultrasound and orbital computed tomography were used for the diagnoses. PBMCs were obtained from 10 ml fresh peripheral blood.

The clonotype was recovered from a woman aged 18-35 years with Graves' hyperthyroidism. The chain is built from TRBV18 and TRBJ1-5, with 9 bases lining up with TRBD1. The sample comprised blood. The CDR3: CASSQDRGTYQPQHF. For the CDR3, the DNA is TGTGCCAGCTCGCAGGACAGGGGTACCTATCAGCCCCAGCATTTT.